This T cell receptor beta chain was observed in a study of blood T cell repertoires in COVID-19. Across the study: The United States, Italy and Spain supplied acute and convalescent COVID-19 samples.

Original handling: The assay estimated nucleated cells by amplifying reference gene primers. TCRdb's table, derived via immunoSEQ multiplex PCR, lists solely in-frame clones and lacks some. That table is the source of V, J and clone size, and D and trimming were worked out from the DNA. Among roughly 150,000 clones, roughly 80% were seen once, and the ten largest hold about 4.3%. Germline V gives CDR1 SQVTM, CDR2 ANQGSEA. With V trimmed by 8 bases and J by 13 bases, 18 bases remained unmatched. The CDR3 loop spans 14 amino acids. The source material was peripheral blood. The chain joins TRBV29-1 to TRBJ2-1, with TRBD1 matching over 9 bases. The TCR sequence derives from a woman older than 75 with acute or convalescent COVID-19. The CDR3 DNA is TGCAGCCTCAAACCCGGGACAGGGCCAGGTCTTCAGTTCTTC. The encoded protein is CSLKPGTGPGLQFF.